The next 13 T cell receptor beta chains were all read from a single sample in a study of molecular identifiers for immune sequencing clone quantification. TCRdb re-called the PCR reads with MiXCR, one entry per CDR3 protein. The sample gives approximately 500,000 distinct CDR3 sequences, about 20% of which show up once; approximately 0.8% is in the top ten. Sequencing was performed on naive CD8+ T cells from blood, with Jurkat cell RNA spiked in. Subset noted: FACS-sorted CD8+CD4-CCR7+CD45RA+ naive T cells. These receptors originate from a human donor in good health. Some libraries in this study had Jurkat cell RNA spiked in.

The chain has TRBV20-1 and TRBJ2-7, with unresolved D. Trimming cost V 0 bases and J 0 bases, with 6 bases left between them. This CDR3 is built from 13 residues. CDR1 and CDR2 (germline): DFQATT, SNEGSKA (reference sequence). CDR3 in DNA: TGCAGTGCTAGAGAGGGAAACTCCTACGAGCAGTACTTC. Translated, it gives CSAREGNSYEQYF.

This clonotype was detected many times. The rearrangement joins TRBV2 to TRBJ1-1; D not certain. V was shortened by 9 bases and J by 4 bases, with 24 bases between the two germline ends. CDR1 SNHLY and CDR2 FYNNEI come from the germline V gene. The CDR3 totals 16 residues. The chain's CDR3 is CASSTPLGGGGTEAFF. DNA for the CDR3: TGTGCCAGTTCAACCCCGTTGGGAGGTGGTGGCACTGAAGCTTTCTTT.

Regarding this clonotype: This clone may be a read error of a much larger clone one base away. The chain joins TRBV19 to TRBJ2-5; a weak D match, TRBD2 (6 bases). Germline CDR1 is LNHDA and CDR2 is SQIVND (reference sequence). V was cut by 5 bases and J by 7 bases, with 23 bases left in between. This CDR3 is 16 amino acids long. The CDR3 reads CASSLSTRASAGTQYF. In DNA form, the CDR3 reads TGTGCCAGTAGTCTGAGTACCCGGGCTAGCGCGGGGACCCAGTACTTC.

There are many counts of this clonotype. The V and J genes are TRBV7-9 and TRBJ2-7, with no clear D. Germline CDR1 is SEHNR and CDR2 is FQNEAQ (reference sequence). Trimming removed 5 bases from V and 7 bases from J, with 9 bases in between. The CDR3 is made up of 11 amino acids. CDR3 sequence (DNA): TGTGCCAGCAGCCTAACGCGGGAGCAGTACTTC. It translates to CASSLTREQYF.

This clonotype was counted between two and nine times. The genes are TRBV6-5 and TRBJ1-1; D might be TRBD1 (5 bases). Deletions cut 0 bases from V and 4 bases from J, with 6 bases between. This CDR3 is built from 13 residues. In germline, CDR1 is MNHEY, CDR2 SVGAGI. CDR3 in amino acids: CASSYSGTTEAFF. CDR3 DNA: TGTGCCAGCAGTTACTCCGGGACCACTGAAGCTTTCTTT.

This clonotype showed up many times. This rearrangement joins TRBV7-2 to TRBJ2-3; D call uncertain. Per the germline V gene, CDR1 is SGHTA and CDR2 is FQGNSA. V was cut by 2 bases and J by 4 bases, with 13 bases left in between. The CDR3 totals 15 residues. CDR3 sequence reads: CASSLWYRVADTQYF. The DNA for the CDR3 is TGTGCCAGCAGCTTATGGTATAGGGTGGCAGATACGCAGTATTTT.

This rearrangement joins TRBV29-1 to TRBJ2-1; D not certain. Germline V gene data show CDR1 as SQVTM and CDR2 as ANQGSEA. The CDR3 is 12 residues long. V lost 2 bases and J lost 10, with 12 bases in between. The CDR3 DNA follows: TGCAGCGTTGAACCTCTGAATCTAGAGCAGTTCTTC. This translates into CSVEPLNLEQFF.

A remark on this clonotype: An end of the junction does not agree with germline; a read error may underlie this. The J gene is TRBJ2-3, the V gene TRBV9, with 7 bases lining up with TRBD1. Germline CDR1 is SGDLS and CDR2 is YYNGEE. The CDR3 is 13 amino acids. The CDR3 region has the DNA TGTGCCAGCAGCGCCACCGGGACAGATACGCAGTCTTTT. Translating gives CASSATGTDTQSF.

Note on this clonotype: Germline is not matched at one junction end, which may reflect a read error. This chain uses TRBV6-2 or TRBV6-3 with TRBJ2-1, with D hard to call. The germline V gene has CDR1 MNHEY and CDR2 SVGEGT. This CDR3 has 13 residues. For the CDR3, the DNA is TGTGCCAGCAGTCAGGTACCCTACAATGGGCAGTTCTTC. Translated, it gives CASSQVPYNGQFF.

This clonotype turned up a few times. The chain uses TRBV12-3 or TRBV12-4 and TRBJ2-7; 11 bases line up with TRBD2. This CDR3 spans 15 amino acids. Germline trimming cut 6 bases from V and 2 bases from J; bases unmatched to any gene: 6. The CDR3 sequence: CASRRTSGPPYEQYF. The CDR3 DNA sequence: TGTGCCAGCAGACGGACTAGCGGGCCCCCCTACGAGCAGTACTTC.

The V call is TRBV5-6, the J call TRBJ2-7; TRBD1 aligns across 9 bases. The junction had 7 bases not matched to a gene; V was cut back by 4 bases and J by 5 bases. Germline values: CDR1 SGHDT, CDR2 YYEEEE. The CDR3 covers 14 residues. Here the CDR3 reads CASSKPDRGDEQYF. The DNA for the CDR3 is TGTGCCAGCAGCAAACCGGACAGGGGCGACGAGCAGTACTTC.

The sample holds many counts of this clonotype. The CDR3 protein is CASSQDQDAPLHF. The DNA of the CDR3 is TGCGCCAGCAGCCAAGATCAGGATGCACCCCTCCACTTT. The chain has TRBV4-3 and TRBJ1-6; D gene uncertain. Germline-derived CDR1 and CDR2 are LGHNA and YSLEER. V lost 0 bases to trimming and J lost 11 bases, with 8 bases between them. This CDR3 contains 13 residues.

This clonotype was seen ten or more times. V is TRBV19 and J is TRBJ2-4; 7 bases agree with TRBD2. J gave up 2 bases and V 1 base, and 5 bases lay outside the gene matches. CDR1 is LNHDA and CDR2 is SQIVND in the germline V gene (reference sequence). CDR3 length: 16 residues. The CDR3 region is CASSIGTRGTKNIQYF. The CDR3 region has the DNA TGTGCCAGTAGTATAGGGACTAGAGGGACCAAAAACATTCAGTACTTC.